This T cell receptor beta chain is from a study of sequential checkpoint blockade in melanoma. At the level of the study: Randomization was 1:1 between first-line nivolumab→ipilimumab and ipilimumab→nivolumab.

Treatment described: randomized to nivolumab then ipilimumab (arm A) or the reverse (arm B). The V gene lost 6 bases and the J gene lost 7 bases, with 24 bases spanning the gap. The CDR3 spans 16 residues. The germline gives CDR1 MNHNY, CDR2 SVGAGI (reference sequence). TCRdb keeps only in-frame clones here, not all; method: immunoSEQ multiplex PCR. Here the sample spans about 17,000 clones, about 66% being singletons. The receptor's source is a human donor with melanoma. The chain couples TRBV6-6 to TRBJ1-1; D perhaps matches TRBD1 (6 bases). Sequences were derived from CD8+ T cells sorted from blood (inferred from file names), sampled from a patient given nivolumab and ipilimumab in sequence. The CDR3, as DNA: TGTGCCAGCAGCTGGACCAACAGGGTAGAGGACCTTGAAGCTTTCTTT. Protein sequence: CASSWTNRVEDLEAFF.